Below are 30 T cell receptor beta chains sequenced from a single sample in a study of blood T cell repertoires in COVID-19. Method: immunoSEQ multiplex PCR; TCRdb's copy keeps in-frame clones and lacks some. The table lists about 68,000 clones, more than 70% of them singletons. Specimen: peripheral blood. These receptors all come from a man over 45 with active COVID-19.

About this clone: The sample carries other DNA sequences with the same CDR3. The chain combines TRBV5-1 with TRBJ1-5; no reliable D call. CDR1 and CDR2 from the germline V gene are SGHRS and YFSETQ. This CDR3 region has 13 residues. Trimming removed 1 base from V and 6 bases from J, with 8 bases in between. CDR3 sequence (DNA): TGCGCCAGCAGCTTGAGCGGTTCTCAGCCCCAGCATTTT. It codes for CASSLSGSQPQHF.

The rearrangement joins TRBV27 to TRBJ1-2; TRBD1 matches 7 bases. V was clipped by 5 bases and J by 4 bases; unmatched bases: 7. Germline loops: CDR1 MNHEY, CDR2 SMNVEV (reference sequence). This CDR3 has 14 amino acids. CDR3 bases: TGTGCCAGCAGTATACGAACAGGGGTCTATGGCTACACCTTC. Its translation is CASSIRTGVYGYTF.

This chain links TRBV7-9 with TRBJ2-1; D is undetermined. The CDR3 is 13 amino acids. The germline gives CDR1 SEHNR, CDR2 FQNEAQ (reference sequence). V dropped 1 base and J dropped 7 bases, with 8 bases sitting between them. DNA of the CDR3: TGTGCCAGCAGCTTAGGACTGGCGAATGAGCAGTTCTTC. This codes for CASSLGLANEQFF. Looking up the rest from reference TRBV7-9 and TRBJ2-1 gives the full variable domain: DTGVSQNPRHKITKRGQNVTFRCDPISEHNRLYWYRQTLGQGPEFLTYFQNEAQLEKSRLLSDRFSAERPKGSFSTLEIQRTEQGDSAMYLCASSLGLANEQFFGPGTRLTVL.

The rearrangement uses TRBV19 and TRBJ1-5, with TRBD1 identical over 8 bases. The junction had 5 bases not matched to a gene; V was cut back by 6 bases and J by 4 bases. CDR1 and CDR2 (germline): LNHDA, SQIVND (reference sequence). This CDR3 spans 14 amino acids. The DNA for the CDR3 is TGTGCCAGTAGGCCCGGGACAGGTAATCAGCCCCAGCATTTT. It encodes CASRPGTGNQPQHF.

This clone was detected once. The DNA for the CDR3 is TGTGCCAGTAGGGACAGGAGTACCTACGAGCAGTACTTC. This gives the protein CASRDRSTYEQYF. The genes are TRBV19 and TRBJ2-7; 7 positions match TRBD1. V was clipped by 6 bases and J by 2 bases; unmatched bases: 4. Germline CDR1 LNHDA, CDR2 SQIVND (reference sequence). The CDR3 extends over 13 amino acids.

V usage is TRBV29-1 and J usage is TRBJ1-1; perhaps TRBD1 as D (6 bases). Trimming cost V 4 bases and J 1 base, with 16 bases left between them. The germline V gene encodes CDR1 SQVTM and CDR2 ANQGSEA. The CDR3 loop spans 15 amino acids. CDR3 in amino acids: CSVASPDRKNTEAFF. The CDR3 DNA reads as TGCAGCGTTGCCTCTCCGGACAGAAAGAACACTGAAGCTTTCTTT.

J is TRBJ2-3 and V is TRBV9, with TRBD2 matching over 10 bases. V lost 4 bases and J lost 4; bases outside the gene matches: 6. The CDR3 length is 15 residues. CDR1 and CDR2 (germline): SGDLS, YYNGEE. The DNA of the CDR3 is TGTGCCAGCAGCAACAGCGGGGGGGCAGCAGATACGCAGTATTTT. Translated, it gives CASSNSGGAADTQYF.

The rearrangement uses TRBV11-2 and TRBJ2-2; D not certain. V lost 5 bases, J lost 0 bases, and 22 bases lay in between. The CDR3 runs to 19 residues. Germline V gene lookup returns CDR1 SGHAT and CDR2 FQNNGV. DNA of the CDR3: TGTGCCAGCAGCACCCCAGATACATTTCAGCGCGCGAACACCGGGGAGCTGTTTTTT. This sequence encodes CASSTPDTFQRANTGELFF.

The V gene is TRBV5-6, the J gene TRBJ2-7; D ambiguous. Trimming shortened V by 1 base and J by 7 bases, and 9 bases separated the two germline ends. CDR1 and CDR2 from the germline V gene are SGHDT and YYEEEE. This CDR3 comprises 12 residues. The CDR3 loop is CASSLTFGEQYF. CDR3 DNA sequence: TGTGCCAGCAGCTTGACGTTCGGGGAGCAGTACTTC.

About this clone itself: Other DNA sequences in the sample encode the same CDR3. This chain joins TRBV2 and TRBJ1-1; TRBD1 aligns across 9 bases. CDR3 length: 15 amino acids. With 5 bases clipped from V and 4 bases from J, the junction kept 8 bases outside the gene matches. The germline CDR1 and CDR2 sequences are SNHLY and FYNNEI. This CDR3 is CASSQQGARGTEAFF. For the CDR3, the DNA is TGTGCCAGCAGTCAACAGGGGGCCAGGGGCACTGAAGCTTTCTTT.

A remark on this clone: Within the sample, other DNA sequences also encode this same CDR3. The rearrangement uses TRBV7-2 and TRBJ2-5; 8 bases line up with TRBD2. CDR3 length: 14 amino acids. The V segment lost 5 bases and the J segment 5 bases; nucleotides outside the gene matches: 7. CDR1 and CDR2 from the germline V gene are SGHTA and FQGNSA. CDR3 in amino acids: CASSPGLARETQYF. For the CDR3, the DNA is TGTGCCAGCAGCCCCGGACTAGCTAGGGAGACCCAGTACTTC.

Worth noting for this clone: In the same sample, other DNA sequences code for this CDR3. The chain carries TRBV2 and TRBJ1-2; D gene uncertain. Germline-derived CDR1 and CDR2 are SNHLY and FYNNEI. With 6 bases removed from V and 2 bases from J, the gap between germline ends came to 16 bases. The CDR3 is 15 residues long. CDR3 residues: CASRDRAGANYGYTF. The CDR3 nucleotides read TGTGCCAGCAGGGATAGGGCGGGTGCGAACTATGGCTACACCTTC.

The chain has TRBV20-1 and TRBJ1-2; D gene ambiguous. The CDR3 length is 11 residues. Germline assignment: CDR1 DFQATT and CDR2 SNEGSKA (reference sequence). Trimming shortened V by 1 base and J by 7 bases, and 7 bases separated the two germline ends. The CDR3 here is CSARVVSGYTF. The DNA for the CDR3 is TGCAGTGCTAGAGTGGTCAGTGGCTACACCTTC.

The chain uses TRBV6-1 and TRBJ2-7; perhaps TRBD1 as D (5 bases). Per the germline V gene, CDR1 is MNHNS and CDR2 is SASEGT. This CDR3 spans 15 amino acids. Trimming left V 1 base short and J 3 bases short, with 13 bases between. The CDR3 here is CASSEGGSLSYEQYF. In DNA form, the CDR3 reads TGTGCCAGCAGTGAAGGGGGCAGTTTAAGCTACGAGCAGTACTTC.

The chain employs TRBV25-1 and TRBJ1-1; the D is unclear. V was cut by 8 bases and J by 4 bases, with 14 bases left in between. CDR1 MGHDK and CDR2 SYGVNS come from the germline V gene. The CDR3 totals 13 residues. As DNA, the CDR3 is TGTGCCAGCGAGAGGGAGGGAAGCACTGAAGCTTTCTTT. It specifies CASEREGSTEAFF.

The rearrangement uses TRBV27 and TRBJ2-2; no firm D call. Per germline, CDR1 MNHEY and CDR2 SMNVEV (reference sequence). Trimming stripped 0 bases from V and 3 bases from J, with 8 bases between. The CDR3 is 15 amino acids. The CDR3 DNA is TGTGCCAGCAGTTTATCCTTCGTGTACACCGGGGAGCTGTTTTTT. Translating gives CASSLSFVYTGELFF.

This rearrangement joins TRBV7-9 to TRBJ1-2, with 7 bases fitting TRBD1. The CDR3 runs 13 residues. Germline V gene lookup returns CDR1 SEHNR and CDR2 FQNEAQ (reference sequence). The junction had 8 bases not matched to a gene; V was cut back by 7 bases and J by 6 bases. Here the CDR3 DNA reads TGTGCCAGCACCGGAACAGGGGTCGATGGCTACACCTTC. Translation gives CASTGTGVDGYTF.

The chain combines TRBV5-1 with TRBJ1-1; unclear D gene. Germline V gives CDR1 SGHRS, CDR2 YFSETQ. The CDR3 has 11 amino acids. V lost 3 bases and J 3 bases, leaving 3 bases between the germline ends. As DNA, the CDR3 is TGCGCCAGCAGCTCGGACACTGAAGCTTTCTTT. Its translation is CASSSDTEAFF.

The gene calls are TRBV7-2 and TRBJ2-3; 8 bases line up with TRBD2. The CDR3 has 15 amino acids. CDR1 and CDR2 (germline): SGHTA, FQGNSA. With V trimmed by 5 bases and J by 0 bases, 4 bases remained unmatched. As DNA, the CDR3 is TGTGCCAGCAGCCCGGGGGGGACTAGCACAGATACGCAGTATTTT. Amino acid sequence: CASSPGGTSTDTQYF.

The V gene is TRBV7-9, the J gene TRBJ1-5; no clear D. V lost 1 base and J 0 bases, leaving 13 bases between the germline ends. The CDR3 extends over 17 amino acids. Per germline, CDR1 SEHNR and CDR2 FQNEAQ (reference sequence). CDR3 in DNA: TGTGCCAGCAGCTTAGGGTCATCCGGTCATAGCAATCAGCCCCAGCATTTT. It encodes CASSLGSSGHSNQPQHF.

The rearrangement links TRBV2 to TRBJ2-7, with 9 bases that match TRBD1. CDR1 SNHLY and CDR2 FYNNEI come from the germline V gene. The V segment lost 6 bases and the J segment 3 bases; nucleotides outside the gene matches: 12. The CDR3 runs to 16 residues. This CDR3 is CASSPLIGTGIYEQYF. The CDR3 nucleotides are TGTGCCAGCAGCCCGCTAATCGGGACAGGGATCTACGAGCAGTACTTC. Combining the CDR3 with reference TRBV2 and TRBJ2-7 gives the whole variable domain EPEVTQTPSHQVTQMGQEVILRCVPISNHLYFYWYRQILGQKVEFLVSFYNNEISEKSEIFDDQFSVERPDGSNFTLKIRSTKLEDSAMYFCASSPLIGTGIYEQYFGPGTRLTVT.

The chain has TRBV6-6 and TRBJ2-1; TRBD1 is a possible D gene (5 bases). The CDR3 contains 13 residues. Deletions cut 2 bases from V and 7 bases from J, with 9 bases between. Germline CDR1 MNHNY, CDR2 SVGAGI (reference sequence). In DNA form, the CDR3 reads TGTGCCAGCAGTTACACGACAGAAAATGAGCAGTTCTTC. This encodes CASSYTTENEQFF.

V and J are TRBV6-2 or TRBV6-3 and TRBJ2-7; 7 nucleotides match TRBD2. Germline lookup yields CDR1 MNHEY and CDR2 SVGEGT. Losses at the gene ends were 0 bases for V and 2 bases for J; bases not matched to a gene: 1. CDR3 length equals 14 residues. The chain's CDR3 is CASSYSGGPYEQYF. CDR3 DNA sequence: TGTGCCAGCAGTTACTCGGGAGGGCCCTACGAGCAGTACTTC.

This clone occurred a few times. The chain uses TRBV6-5 and TRBJ2-5; TRBD2 agrees at 9 bases. Germline CDR1 MNHEY, CDR2 SVGAGI. The CDR3 spans 16 residues. The V gene end was trimmed by 2 bases and the J gene end by 4 bases; junction bases not matched to a gene: 8. CDR3 sequence reads: CASSYGVAGVRETQYF. Written as DNA, the CDR3 is TGTGCCAGCAGTTACGGAGTAGCGGGGGTTAGAGAGACCCAGTACTTC.

The V call is TRBV7-9, the J call TRBJ2-5, with D perhaps matching TRBD2 (5 bases). V was clipped by 8 bases and J by 3 bases, with 10 bases between them. The CDR3 covers 12 residues. The germline V gene has CDR1 SEHNR and CDR2 FQNEAQ (reference sequence). CDR3 sequence reads: CASLRGEETQYF. DNA of the CDR3: TGTGCCAGCCTCCGGGGAGAAGAGACCCAGTACTTC.

V is TRBV19 and J is TRBJ2-1; TRBD2 aligns across 11 bases. This CDR3 is 16 amino acids long. Germline CDR1 LNHDA, CDR2 SQIVND (reference sequence). With V trimmed by 3 bases and J by 7 bases, 8 bases remained unmatched. CDR3 sequence: CASSILSGRAINEQFF. The DNA of the CDR3 is TGTGCCAGTAGTATCCTTAGCGGGAGGGCCATAAATGAGCAGTTCTTC.

J is TRBJ1-5 and V is TRBV2; D unclear. V lost 2 bases and J 2 bases, leaving 10 bases between the germline ends. CDR3 length: 15 residues. From germline, CDR1 is SNHLY and CDR2 FYNNEI. CDR3 sequence reads: CASSEMGRGNQPQHF. The DNA for the CDR3 is TGTGCCAGCAGTGAAATGGGCAGAGGCAATCAGCCCCAGCATTTT.

The chain couples TRBV12-5 to TRBJ1-1; D might be TRBD1 (6 bases). The CDR3 contains 14 residues. With 1 base removed from V and 5 bases from J, the gap between germline ends came to 11 bases. Germline CDR1 and CDR2: LGHNT and FRNRAP. CDR3 sequence (DNA): TGTGCTAGTGGTTTGGCCCCCAGGGGAACTGAAGCTTTCTTT. Amino acid sequence: CASGLAPRGTEAFF.

The CDR3 sequence: CASSRYTLRHRAAFLYYGYTF. The DNA for the CDR3 is TGTGCCAGCAGCCGTTACACCCTTCGTCACAGGGCAGCCTTTTTATACTATGGCTACACCTTC. This chain joins TRBV21-1 and TRBJ1-2; the table's TRBD1 call for D was not verified on the DNA. TRBV21-1 is a pseudogene. This CDR3 comprises 21 residues.

This clone was seen only a few times. The gene calls are TRBV18 and TRBJ1-6; D is unclear. V dropped 3 bases and J dropped 10 bases, with 13 bases sitting between them. CDR3 length equals 14 residues. CDR1 KGHSH and CDR2 LQKENI come from the germline V gene. The CDR3: CASSPEGTGSPLHF. The CDR3 nucleotides are TGTGCCAGCTCACCGGAGGGTACGGGATCACCCCTCCACTTT.